The sample holds many counts of the clone carrying this T cell receptor beta chain. The antigen is undetermined. Attachment of unique molecular identifiers was made to individual cDNA molecules. Each CDR3 protein gets one entry after TCRdb re-called the 5' RACE reads with MiXCR. Among about 83,000 distinct CDR3 sequences listed, more than 9% were seen once. The data were obtained in a study of early T cells in non-severe SARS-CoV-2 infection. Study information: Sequencing targeted bulk RNA from unsorted whole blood, leaving chains unpaired. Regarding the study as a whole: Anti-spike CD8 responses were favored in VDJdb matching, and private and CD4 specificities were missed.

CDR3 size: 15 residues. From germline, CDR1 is SNHLY and CDR2 FYNNEI. The ends lost 5 bases at V and 4 bases at J; junction bases unmatched: 6. The gene calls are TRBV2 and TRBJ2-3; 10 bases map to TRBD2. The sequence derives from an adult who was a healthcare worker with PCR-confirmed SARS-CoV-2 infection or an uninfected control (not recorded which). The sequenced sample consisted of whole blood. CDR3 amino acids: CASSLLLAGADTQYF. For the CDR3, the DNA is TGTGCCAGCAGTTTGTTGCTAGCGGGAGCAGATACGCAGTATTTT.